The entry that follows covers one T cell receptor (beta chain) sequence. Treatment noted: oral pan-JAK inhibitor, 5-10 mg twice daily. Researchers picked out CD4+ and CD8+ T cells from PBMCs by sorting. The sample originates from a study of CD8+ T cells in alopecia areata. Study in general: People stayed on tofacitinib for 6 to 18 months, then stopped the drug for 6 months.

V shed 4 bases and J 6 bases; nucleotides not matched to a gene: 11. The germline CDR1 and CDR2 sequences are SGHRS and YFSETQ. The CDR3 spans 17 residues. RNA extraction and reverse transcription yielded cDNA as sequencing template. Profiling relied on immunoSEQ multiplex PCR, and the TCRdb table lists in-frame clones only, not all of them. The data contain about 220,000 clones, more than 45% of them singletons. The sample in question was CD4+ T cells sorted from blood, obtained at week 4, from a patient treated with tofacitinib. The chain employs TRBV5-1 and TRBJ2-4; 12 nucleotides line up with TRBD2. This sequence originates from a human donor with alopecia areata. The CDR3 DNA reads as TGCGCCAGCAGCCTCTCAACTAGCGGGGGGCTGGGAAACATTCAGTACTTC. Protein product: CASSLSTSGGLGNIQYF.